The present entry profiles one T cell receptor beta chain with its context. The antigen is unknown. The record originates from a study of T cell responses to AZD1222 COVID-19 vaccine. Study outcomes and limitations: Vaccine-related CD4 TCRs covered spike, predominating at 160-218 and 743-854.

This CDR3 is built from 17 residues. The germline V gene encodes CDR1 LGHNA and CDR2 YSLEER. V was pared by 2 bases and J by 4 bases, with 8 bases of the junction left unmatched. Profiling relied on immunoSEQ multiplex PCR, and the TCRdb table lists in-frame clones only, not all of them. There are roughly 100,000 clones in the sample; 82% occur only once, and 4% to 6% lies in the top ten. V usage is TRBV4-3 and J usage is TRBJ2-1; 10 bases are shared with TRBD2. The sequence was collected from an adult in good health. The starting material was peripheral blood, obtained on day 0 of AZD1222 vaccination. CDR3 sequence reads: CASSQSNSGGRYNEQFF. CDR3 sequence (DNA): TGCGCCAGCAGCCAATCAAATAGCGGGGGGCGTTACAATGAGCAGTTCTTC.